The clone carrying this T cell receptor beta chain has a count of ten or more. This entry comes from a study of CD8 T cells in ankylosing spondylitis. MiXCR, run by TCRdb on the 5' RACE reads, gives a single entry per CDR3 protein. The table lists a few hundred thousand distinct CDR3 sequences, roughly 10% of them singletons. The sample taken for sequencing was blood, either unsorted or a sorted T cell fraction (not recorded which). The clonotype comes from a male donor with ankylosing spondylitis or in good health (not recorded which).

For the CDR3, the DNA is TGTGCCAGCAGCTTCGACACCGGGGAGCTGTTTTTT. Protein product: CASSFDTGELFF. This rearrangement joins TRBV7-7 to TRBJ2-2; D unclear. Germline loops: CDR1 SSHAT, CDR2 FNYEAQ (reference sequence). The V gene lost 3 bases and the J gene lost 3 bases, with 2 bases spanning the gap. The CDR3 extends over 12 amino acids.